This passage covers 28 T cell receptor beta chains from one sample sequenced in a study of cytotoxic CD8 clonotypes in ibrutinib-treated CLL. Method: immunoSEQ multiplex PCR; TCRdb's copy keeps in-frame clones and lacks some. The sample gives 150,000 or so clones, over 75% of which show up once; about 7.4% is in the top ten. The specimen was PBMCs, collected after 36 months of ibrutinib treatment. These receptors originate from a human donor with chronic lymphocytic leukemia.

V and J are TRBV19 and TRBJ2-1; no reliable D call. The CDR3 sequence is 12 residues long. The germline V gene has CDR1 LNHDA and CDR2 SQIVND (reference sequence). The V and J ends lost 9 bases and 4 bases respectively, with 10 bases between them. The CDR3 loop reads CASLDPYNEQFF. The CDR3 nucleotides read TGTGCCAGCCTCGATCCATACAATGAGCAGTTCTTC.

The rearrangement links TRBV19 to TRBJ1-4; D unresolved. This CDR3 is 12 amino acids long. CDR1 LNHDA and CDR2 SQIVND come from the germline V gene (reference sequence). V was trimmed by 5 bases and J by 8 bases, leaving 9 bases between them. The CDR3 loop reads CASSQSGEKLFF. CDR3 nucleotide sequence: TGTGCCAGTAGTCAGTCTGGGGAAAAACTGTTTTTT.

The chain couples TRBV2 to TRBJ1-4; the D gene is possibly TRBD1 (5 bases). The germline CDR1 and CDR2 sequences are SNHLY and FYNNEI. V lost 8 bases and J lost 9, with 19 bases in between. The CDR3 spans 14 residues. This chain's CDR3 is CASSPPSRTQKLFF. CDR3 coding DNA: TGTGCCAGCTCCCCGCCTTCTAGGACACAAAAACTGTTTTTT.

The V call is TRBV5-6, the J call TRBJ2-7; D call uncertain. The germline V gene has CDR1 SGHDT and CDR2 YYEEEE. The CDR3 is 11 amino acids. V was pared by 3 bases and J by 3 bases, with 4 bases between. The chain's CDR3 is CASSSLYEQYF. CDR3 sequence (DNA): TGTGCCAGCAGCTCTCTCTACGAGCAGTACTTC.

This sequence joins TRBV15 and TRBJ1-3; D ambiguous. This CDR3 region has 15 residues. Looked up from germline, CDR1 is LNHNV and CDR2 is YYDKDF (reference sequence). V lost 0 bases and J lost 0, with 6 bases in between. The CDR3 region is CATSRERNSGNTIYF. CDR3 DNA sequence: TGTGCCACCAGCAGAGAACGGAACTCTGGAAACACCATATATTTT.

The rearrangement uses TRBV29-1 and TRBJ1-2; 11 nucleotides line up with TRBD1. The CDR3 sequence is 13 residues long. Germline V gene lookup returns CDR1 SQVTM and CDR2 ANQGSEA. The trim removed 7 bases at V and 6 bases at J, leaving 7 bases unmatched. This CDR3 is CSAAGTGGDGYTF. DNA for the CDR3: TGCAGCGCCGCTGGGACAGGGGGTGATGGCTACACCTTC.

The chain couples TRBV4-1 to TRBJ2-1, with D perhaps given as TRBD1 or TRBD2 (5 bases each). The CDR3 has 16 residues. The germline gives CDR1 MGHRA, CDR2 YSYEKL. Trimming shortened V by 0 bases and J by 3 bases, and 12 bases separated the two germline ends. For the CDR3, the DNA is TGCGCCAGCAGCCAAGACAGAGGGGTTCTCTACAATGAGCAGTTCTTC. Residues: CASSQDRGVLYNEQFF.

The chain couples TRBV7-3 to TRBJ2-1; weak D call: TRBD2 (5 bases). CDR1 and CDR2 (germline): SGHTA, FQGTGA. Trimming cost V 5 bases and J 6 bases, with 11 bases left between them. The CDR3 covers 13 residues. CDR3 residues: CASSTQRLNEQFF. In DNA form, the CDR3 reads TGTGCCAGCAGCACCCAGCGGCTCAATGAGCAGTTCTTC.

This chain joins TRBV6-5 and TRBJ1-5, with D hard to call. The CDR3 is made up of 13 amino acids. Looked up from germline, CDR1 is MNHEY and CDR2 is SVGAGI. Trimming shortened V by 5 bases and J by 3 bases, and 8 bases separated the two germline ends. As DNA, the CDR3 is TGTGCCAGCAGTAACGGATTCAATCAGCCCCAGCATTTT. The encoded protein is CASSNGFNQPQHF.

The chain links TRBV18 to TRBJ2-7; 7 nucleotides align to TRBD1. The V and J ends lost 6 bases and 4 bases, in that order; junction bases with no gene match: 6. Germline V gene lookup returns CDR1 KGHSH and CDR2 LQKENI. CDR3 size: 13 residues. This chain's CDR3 is CASSLQGVYEQYF. The CDR3 DNA is TGTGCCAGCTCCCTCCAGGGGGTTTACGAGCAGTACTTC.

The genes are TRBV28 and TRBJ1-1; D not certain. The CDR3 consists of 15 residues. Germline V CDR1 and CDR2: MDHEN, SYDVKM. Trimming took 2 bases from V and 4 from J, leaving 14 bases between them. CDR3 DNA sequence: TGTGCCAGCAGTTTAGGAGGGATAAGAAGCACTGAAGCTTTCTTT. This gives the protein CASSLGGIRSTEAFF.

The chain is built from TRBV5-1 and TRBJ2-7, with D perhaps TRBD2 (5 bases). The germline V and J ends were trimmed by 0 bases and 1 base, with 17 bases remaining between them. The CDR3 is made up of 17 amino acids. From germline, CDR1 is SGHRS and CDR2 YFSETQ. The CDR3 reads CASSLGVSGTKSYEQYF. The CDR3 DNA reads TGCGCCAGCAGCTTGGGGGTAAGCGGTACGAAATCCTACGAGCAGTACTTC.

This chain joins TRBV28 and TRBJ1-1, with unresolved D. The CDR3 covers 14 residues. V was cut by 7 bases and J by 0 bases, with 12 bases left in between. The germline gives CDR1 MDHEN, CDR2 SYDVKM. The CDR3 DNA is TGTGCCAGCACTAGCAGTAGAATGAACACTGAAGCTTTCTTT. It encodes CASTSSRMNTEAFF.

A word on this clone: It is unclear where the CDR3 begins or ends on the DNA, so no DNA is shown, and the CDR3 is as TCRdb lists it. V gene TRBV5-1 combines with J gene TRBJ1-1. The CDR3 has 15 residues if both end residues are counted. Germline CDR1 reads SGHRS; CDR2 reads YFSETQ. CDR3 region: CASSLEYFGDTEAFF.

This chain joins TRBV27 and TRBJ1-1; a possible D gene is TRBD1 (5 bases). V dropped 8 bases and J dropped 6 bases, with 16 bases sitting between them. This CDR3 is 13 amino acids long. Germline V gene sequence: CDR1 MNHEY, CDR2 SMNVEV (reference sequence). Written as DNA, the CDR3 is TGTGCCAGCGGGGGTAGGAACCTACCTGAAGCTTTCTTT. As protein: CASGGRNLPEAFF.

The chain links TRBV14 to TRBJ2-5, with 10 bases aligning to TRBD2. In germline, CDR1 is SGHDN, CDR2 FVKESK. The CDR3 is made up of 17 amino acids. V lost 3 bases, J lost 5 bases, and 12 bases stayed unmatched. The CDR3 nucleotides are TGTGCCAGCAGCCAGGGGGTCCTAGCGGGAGCGGGTGAGACCCAGTACTTC. Translated: CASSQGVLAGAGETQYF.

This clone was counted once. The gene calls are TRBV28 and TRBJ2-3, with 7 bases lining up with TRBD2. Germline CDR1 is MDHEN and CDR2 is SYDVKM. V lost 6 bases and J lost 2; bases outside the gene matches: 5. The CDR3 totals 14 residues. CDR3 DNA: TGTGCCAGCAGCCTAGCGGAAGCCACAGATACGCAGTATTTT. Amino acid sequence: CASSLAEATDTQYF.

The chain is built from TRBV30 and TRBJ2-1; 8 nucleotides agree with TRBD1. Trimming at V came to 4 bases and at J to 5 bases, leaving 10 bases not matched to a gene. The CDR3 extends over 15 amino acids. Germline assignment: CDR1 GTSNPN and CDR2 SVGIG (reference sequence). CDR3 loop: CAWNSGQGAHNEQFF. The CDR3 nucleotides read TGTGCCTGGAATTCAGGGCAGGGGGCCCACAATGAGCAGTTCTTC.

The chain is built from TRBV6-5 and TRBJ2-1; D perhaps matches TRBD1 (6 bases). CDR1 is MNHEY, CDR2 SVGAGI, per germline. CDR3 length: 16 amino acids. V was trimmed by 2 bases and J by 8 bases, leaving 19 bases between them. The CDR3 nucleotides are TGTGCCAGCAGTTACGCCGGTACAGGGTACCTGGATGAGCAGTTCTTC. Protein product: CASSYAGTGYLDEQFF.

The rearrangement joins TRBV19 to TRBJ2-4, with no clear D. V lost 3 bases to trimming and J lost 0 bases, with 12 bases between them. Germline V lookup: CDR1 LNHDA, CDR2 SQIVND (reference sequence). The CDR3 consists of 16 residues. The CDR3 region has the DNA TGTGCCAGTAGTATGGGTTTCCCAGGAGCCAAAAACATTCAGTACTTC. It encodes CASSMGFPGAKNIQYF.

This chain links TRBV25-1 with TRBJ2-1; the match to TRBD2 covers 10 bases. The CDR3 length is 15 residues. CDR1 and CDR2 (germline): MGHDK, SYGVNS. The V segment lost 3 bases and the J segment 5 bases; nucleotides outside the gene matches: 4. The CDR3 here is CASSEGTSEDNEQFF. As DNA, the CDR3 is TGTGCCAGCAGTGAGGGGACTAGCGAAGACAATGAGCAGTTCTTC. The variable domain in full, with the rest retrieved from reference TRBV25-1 and TRBJ2-1, is EADIYQTPRYLVIGTGKKITLECSQTMGHDKMYWYQQDPGMELHLIHYSYGVNSTEKGDLSSESTVSRIRTEHFPLTLESARPSHTSQYLCASSEGTSEDNEQFFGPGTRLTVL.

This rearrangement joins TRBV19 to TRBJ2-2; D unresolved. Deletions cut 6 bases from V and 0 bases from J, with 5 bases between. This CDR3 comprises 13 residues. The germline gives CDR1 LNHDA, CDR2 SQIVND (reference sequence). The CDR3 is CASRTANTGELFF. In DNA form, the CDR3 reads TGTGCCAGTAGGACTGCGAACACCGGGGAGCTGTTTTTT.

This clone was seen once. The V and J genes are TRBV2 and TRBJ2-5, with a possible D match to TRBD2 (7 bases). Germline V lookup: CDR1 SNHLY, CDR2 FYNNEI. The CDR3 consists of 14 residues. Trimming pared 4 bases from V and 4 bases from J, leaving 13 bases between. The CDR3 DNA follows: TGTGCCAGCAGTGGGGGGGGCCGGAGAGAGACCCAGTACTTC. Translated: CASSGGGRRETQYF.

V usage is TRBV5-1 and J usage is TRBJ2-7; TRBD1 matches at 7 bases. The V and J ends lost 4 bases and 3 bases, in that order; junction bases with no gene match: 10. There are 15 residues in the CDR3. The germline CDR1 and CDR2 sequences are SGHRS and YFSETQ. The CDR3 spells CASSIRDRPIYEQYF. In nucleotides, the CDR3 is TGCGCCAGCAGCATCCGGGACAGACCTATCTACGAGCAGTACTTC.

J is TRBJ2-5 and V is TRBV28, with TRBD1 identical over 7 bases. Unmatched junction bases numbered 3, after V lost 6 bases and J lost 2 bases. The V gene's germline CDR1 is MDHEN and CDR2 SYDVKM. This CDR3 comprises 13 residues. The CDR3 region has the DNA TGTGCCAGCAGAATACAGGGGCAAGAGACCCAGTACTTC. It translates to CASRIQGQETQYF.

The chain carries TRBV10-2 and TRBJ2-1; maybe TRBD2 (5 bases). This CDR3 is built from 13 residues. V dropped 10 bases and J dropped 10 bases, with 20 bases sitting between them. Germline V gene lookup returns CDR1 WSHSY and CDR2 SAAADI. The CDR3 loop is CATRWARAFEQFF. CDR3 nucleotide sequence: TGCGCCACCCGGTGGGCGAGGGCCTTCGAGCAGTTCTTC.

This clone turned up a few times. The rearrangement links TRBV16 to TRBJ2-7; TRBD1 matches at 10 bases. V was clipped by 4 bases and J by 6 bases; unmatched bases: 9. The CDR3 covers 15 residues. Germline V CDR1 and CDR2: KGHSY, FQNENV. DNA for the CDR3: TGTGCCAGCAGCCGTTTCGGACAGGGGGATTCCGAGCAGTACTTC. Its protein product is CASSRFGQGDSEQYF.

The CDR3 nucleotides are TGTGCCAGCAGCCAAGTATCGGCGGCGGGCGGTCAAGAGACCCAGTACTTC. Encoded protein: CASSQVSAAGGQETQYF. J is TRBJ2-5 and V is TRBV4-2, with D possibly being TRBD2 (5 bases). V lost 1 base to trimming and J lost 2 bases, with 17 bases between them. The V gene's germline CDR1 is LGHNA and CDR2 YNFKEQ. The CDR3 is 17 amino acids.